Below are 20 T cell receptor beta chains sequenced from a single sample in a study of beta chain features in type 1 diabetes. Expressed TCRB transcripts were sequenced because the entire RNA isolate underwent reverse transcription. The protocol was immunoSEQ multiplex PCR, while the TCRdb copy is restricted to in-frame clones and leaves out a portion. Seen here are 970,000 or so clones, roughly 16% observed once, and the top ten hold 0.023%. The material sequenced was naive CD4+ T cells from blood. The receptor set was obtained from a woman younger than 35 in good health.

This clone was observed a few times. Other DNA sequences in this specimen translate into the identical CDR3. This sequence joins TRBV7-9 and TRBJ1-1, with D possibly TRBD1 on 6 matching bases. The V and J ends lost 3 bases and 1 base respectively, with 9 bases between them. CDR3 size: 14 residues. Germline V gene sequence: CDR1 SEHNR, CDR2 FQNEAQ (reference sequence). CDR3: CASSFSGANTEAFF. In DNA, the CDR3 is TGTGCCAGCAGCTTTTCAGGGGCGAACACTGAAGCTTTCTTT.

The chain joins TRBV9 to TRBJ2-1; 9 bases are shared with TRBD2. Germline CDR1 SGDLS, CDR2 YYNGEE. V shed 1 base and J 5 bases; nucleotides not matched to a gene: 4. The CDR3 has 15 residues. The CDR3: CASSVRGLADNEQFF. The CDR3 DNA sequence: TGTGCCAGCAGCGTAAGGGGACTAGCTGACAATGAGCAGTTCTTC.

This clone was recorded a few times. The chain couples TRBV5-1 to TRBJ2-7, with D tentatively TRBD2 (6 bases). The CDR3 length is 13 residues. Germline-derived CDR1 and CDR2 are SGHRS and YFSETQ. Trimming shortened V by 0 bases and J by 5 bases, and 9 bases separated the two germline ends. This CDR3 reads CASSLVSGDEQYF. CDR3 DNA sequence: TGCGCCAGCAGCTTGGTTTCGGGGGACGAGCAGTACTTC.

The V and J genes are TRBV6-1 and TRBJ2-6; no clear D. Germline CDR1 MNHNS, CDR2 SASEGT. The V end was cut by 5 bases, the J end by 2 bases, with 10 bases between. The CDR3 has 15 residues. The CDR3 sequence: CASSPGLAGANVLTF. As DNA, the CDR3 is TGTGCCAGCAGTCCCGGGTTGGCTGGGGCCAACGTCCTGACTTTC.

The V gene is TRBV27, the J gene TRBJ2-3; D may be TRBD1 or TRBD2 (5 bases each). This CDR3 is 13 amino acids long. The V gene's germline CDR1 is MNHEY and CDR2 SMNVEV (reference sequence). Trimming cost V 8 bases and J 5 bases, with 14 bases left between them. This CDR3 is CASRRGAVDTQYF. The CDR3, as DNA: TGTGCCAGCCGACGAGGGGCGGTAGATACGCAGTATTTT.

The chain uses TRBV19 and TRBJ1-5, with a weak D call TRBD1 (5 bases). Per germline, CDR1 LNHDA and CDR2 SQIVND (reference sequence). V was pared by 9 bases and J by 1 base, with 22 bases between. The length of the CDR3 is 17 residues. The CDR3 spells CASPTPPARASNQPQHF. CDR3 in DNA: TGTGCCAGCCCAACCCCTCCGGCCAGGGCGAGCAATCAGCCCCAGCATTTT.

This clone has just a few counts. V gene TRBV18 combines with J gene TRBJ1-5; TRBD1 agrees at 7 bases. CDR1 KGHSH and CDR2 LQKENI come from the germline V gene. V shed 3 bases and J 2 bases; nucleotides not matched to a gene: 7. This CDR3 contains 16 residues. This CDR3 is CASSPHRGRGNQPQHF. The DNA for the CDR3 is TGTGCCAGCTCACCCCACAGGGGCAGGGGCAATCAGCCCCAGCATTTT.

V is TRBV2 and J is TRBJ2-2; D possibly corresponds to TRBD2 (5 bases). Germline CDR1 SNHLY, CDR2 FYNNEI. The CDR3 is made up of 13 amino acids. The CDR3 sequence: CATKVDYTGELFF. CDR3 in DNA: TGTGCTACCAAGGTGGACTACACCGGGGAGCTGTTTTTT.

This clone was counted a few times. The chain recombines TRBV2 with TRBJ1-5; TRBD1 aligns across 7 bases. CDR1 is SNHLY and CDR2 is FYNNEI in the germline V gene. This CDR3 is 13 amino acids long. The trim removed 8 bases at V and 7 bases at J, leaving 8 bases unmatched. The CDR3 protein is CASDRENGQPQHF. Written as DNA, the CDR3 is TGTGCCAGCGACAGGGAAAATGGGCAGCCCCAGCATTTT.

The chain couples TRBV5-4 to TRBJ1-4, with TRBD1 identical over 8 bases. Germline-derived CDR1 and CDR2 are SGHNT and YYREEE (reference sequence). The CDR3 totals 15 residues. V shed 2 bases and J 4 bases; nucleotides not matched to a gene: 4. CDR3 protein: CASSLGTGVNEKLFF. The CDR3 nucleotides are TGTGCCAGCAGCTTAGGGACAGGAGTTAATGAAAAACTGTTTTTT.

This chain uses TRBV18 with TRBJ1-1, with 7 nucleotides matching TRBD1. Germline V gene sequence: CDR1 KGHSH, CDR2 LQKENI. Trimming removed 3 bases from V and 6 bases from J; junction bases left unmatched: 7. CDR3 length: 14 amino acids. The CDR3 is CASSPDRESAEAFF. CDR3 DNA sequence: TGTGCCAGCTCACCCGACAGGGAAAGTGCTGAAGCTTTCTTT.

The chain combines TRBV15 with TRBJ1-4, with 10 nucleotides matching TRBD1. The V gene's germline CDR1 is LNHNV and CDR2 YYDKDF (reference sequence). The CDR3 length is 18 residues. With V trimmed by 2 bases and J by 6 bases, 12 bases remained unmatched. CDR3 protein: CATSRNRQGAGLDEKLFF. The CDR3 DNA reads TGTGCCACCAGCAGAAACAGACAGGGGGCAGGCTTAGATGAAAAACTGTTTTTT.

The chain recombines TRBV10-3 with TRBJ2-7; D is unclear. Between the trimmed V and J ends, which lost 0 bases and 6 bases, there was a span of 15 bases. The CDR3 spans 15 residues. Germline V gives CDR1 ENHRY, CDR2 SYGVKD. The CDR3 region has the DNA TGTGCCATCAGTGAGTCGTTGGGCAGTTGGTCCGAGCAGTACTTC. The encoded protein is CAISESLGSWSEQYF.

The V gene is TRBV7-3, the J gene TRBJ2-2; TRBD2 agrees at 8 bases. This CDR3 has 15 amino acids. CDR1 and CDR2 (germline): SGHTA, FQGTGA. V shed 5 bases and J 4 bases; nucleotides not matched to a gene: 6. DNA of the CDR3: TGTGCCAGCAGCCCGGGGGGGCGTGTCACCGGGGAGCTGTTTTTT. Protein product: CASSPGGRVTGELFF.

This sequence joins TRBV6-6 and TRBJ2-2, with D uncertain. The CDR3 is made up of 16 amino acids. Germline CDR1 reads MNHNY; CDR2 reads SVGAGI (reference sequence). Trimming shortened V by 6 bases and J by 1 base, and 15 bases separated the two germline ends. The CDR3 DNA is TGTGCCAGCAGCTCCCACCTTGACAAGAACACCGGGGAGCTGTTTTTT. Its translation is CASSSHLDKNTGELFF.

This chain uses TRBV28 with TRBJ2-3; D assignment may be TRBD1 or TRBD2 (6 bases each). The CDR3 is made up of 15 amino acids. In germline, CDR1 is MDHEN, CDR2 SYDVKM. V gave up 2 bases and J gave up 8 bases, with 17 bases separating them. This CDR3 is CASSLGGQPKSTQYF. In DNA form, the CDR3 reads TGTGCCAGCAGTTTAGGGGGGCAACCCAAAAGTACGCAGTATTTT.

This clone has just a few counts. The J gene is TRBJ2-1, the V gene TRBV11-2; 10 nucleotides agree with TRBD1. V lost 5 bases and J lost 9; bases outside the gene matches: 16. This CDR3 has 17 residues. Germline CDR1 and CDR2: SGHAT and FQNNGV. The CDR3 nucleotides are TGTGCCAGCAGCCCAATCACCAACCGGGACAGGGGAAGTGAGCAGTTCTTC. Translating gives CASSPITNRDRGSEQFF.

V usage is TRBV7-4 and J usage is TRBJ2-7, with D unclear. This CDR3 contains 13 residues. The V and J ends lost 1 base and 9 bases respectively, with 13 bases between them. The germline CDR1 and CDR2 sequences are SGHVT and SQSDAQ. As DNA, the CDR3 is TGTGCCAGCAGCTTAGTTTTGGAGTATCGGCAGTACTTC. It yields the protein CASSLVLEYRQYF. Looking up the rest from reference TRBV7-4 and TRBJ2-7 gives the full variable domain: GAGVSQSPRYKVAKRGRDVALRCDSISGHVTLYWYRQTLGQGSEVLTYSQSDAQRDKSGRPSGRFSAERPERSVSTLKIQRTEQGDSAVYLCASSLVLEYRQYFGPGTRLTVT.

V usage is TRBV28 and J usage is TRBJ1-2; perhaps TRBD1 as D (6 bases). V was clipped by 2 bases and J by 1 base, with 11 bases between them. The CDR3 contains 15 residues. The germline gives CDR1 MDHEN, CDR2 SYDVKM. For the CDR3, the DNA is TGTGCCAGCAGTTTAATGGGGGGCTTTAACTATGGCTACACCTTC. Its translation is CASSLMGGFNYGYTF.

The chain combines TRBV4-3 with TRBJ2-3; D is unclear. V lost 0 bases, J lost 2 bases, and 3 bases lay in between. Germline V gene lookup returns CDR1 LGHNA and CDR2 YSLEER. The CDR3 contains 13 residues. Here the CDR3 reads CASSQDNTDTQYF. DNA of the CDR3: TGCGCCAGCAGCCAAGATAACACAGATACGCAGTATTTT.